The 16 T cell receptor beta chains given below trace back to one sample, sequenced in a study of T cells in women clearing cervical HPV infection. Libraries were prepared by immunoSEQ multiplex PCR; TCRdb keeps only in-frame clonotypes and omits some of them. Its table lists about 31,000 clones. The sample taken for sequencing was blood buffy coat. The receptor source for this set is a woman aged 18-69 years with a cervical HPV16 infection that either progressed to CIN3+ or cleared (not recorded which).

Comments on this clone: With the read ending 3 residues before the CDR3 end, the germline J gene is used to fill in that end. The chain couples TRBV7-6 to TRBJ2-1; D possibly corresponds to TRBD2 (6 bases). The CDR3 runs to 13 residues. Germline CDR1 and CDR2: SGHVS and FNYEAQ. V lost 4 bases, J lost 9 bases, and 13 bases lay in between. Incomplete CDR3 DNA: TGTGCCAGCAGCTCAAGACCGGGACTTGAG. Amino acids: CASSSRPGLE. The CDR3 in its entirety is CASSSRPGLEQFF.

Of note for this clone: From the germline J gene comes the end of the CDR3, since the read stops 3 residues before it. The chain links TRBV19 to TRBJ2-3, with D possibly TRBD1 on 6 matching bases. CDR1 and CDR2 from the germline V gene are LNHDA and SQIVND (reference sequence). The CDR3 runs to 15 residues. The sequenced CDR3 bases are TGTGCCAGTAGTCCCTTTGACAGGCCTAATCAGCCG. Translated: CASSPFDRPNQP. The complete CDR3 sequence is CASSPFDRPNQPQYF.

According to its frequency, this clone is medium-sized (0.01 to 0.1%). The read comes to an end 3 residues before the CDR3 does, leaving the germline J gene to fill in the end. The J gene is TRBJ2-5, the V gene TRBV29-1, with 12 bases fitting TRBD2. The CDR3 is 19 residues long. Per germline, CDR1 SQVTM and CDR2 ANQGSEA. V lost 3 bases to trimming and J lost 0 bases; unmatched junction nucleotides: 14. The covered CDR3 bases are TGCAGCGTTGAGGGATTTACGACTAGCGGGGGATCGTACCAAGAGACC. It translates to CSVEGFTTSGGSYQET. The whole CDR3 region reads CSVEGFTTSGGSYQETQYF.

CDR3 bases read: TGTGCCAGCAGTTCGCAGGGGACTAGCAATCAGCCC. Its protein product is CASSSQGTSNQP. The whole CDR3 protein reads CASSSQGTSNQPQHF. The V and J genes are TRBV2 and TRBJ1-5; tentatively, D is TRBD1 (6 bases). The read terminates 3 residues ahead of where the CDR3 ends, so the germline J gene completes it. The CDR3 has 15 residues. Trimming pared 5 bases from V and 0 bases from J, leaving 11 bases between. Germline loops: CDR1 SNHLY, CDR2 FYNNEI.

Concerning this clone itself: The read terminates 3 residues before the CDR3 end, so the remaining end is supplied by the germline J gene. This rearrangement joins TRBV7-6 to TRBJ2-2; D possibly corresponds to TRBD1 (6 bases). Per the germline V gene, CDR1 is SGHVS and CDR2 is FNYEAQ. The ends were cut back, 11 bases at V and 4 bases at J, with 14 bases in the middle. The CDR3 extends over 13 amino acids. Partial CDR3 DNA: TGTGCCGCAGGGCAGGGGATCACCGGGGAG. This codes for CAAGQGITGE. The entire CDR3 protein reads CAAGQGITGELFF.

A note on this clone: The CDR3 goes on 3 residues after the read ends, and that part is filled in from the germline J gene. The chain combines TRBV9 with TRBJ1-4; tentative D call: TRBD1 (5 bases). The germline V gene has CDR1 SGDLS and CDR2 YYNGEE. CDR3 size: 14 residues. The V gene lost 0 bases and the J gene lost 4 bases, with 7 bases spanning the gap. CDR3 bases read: TGTGCCAGCAGCGTAGGGGGGGGTAATGAAAAA. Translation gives CASSVGGGNEK. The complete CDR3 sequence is CASSVGGGNEKLFF.

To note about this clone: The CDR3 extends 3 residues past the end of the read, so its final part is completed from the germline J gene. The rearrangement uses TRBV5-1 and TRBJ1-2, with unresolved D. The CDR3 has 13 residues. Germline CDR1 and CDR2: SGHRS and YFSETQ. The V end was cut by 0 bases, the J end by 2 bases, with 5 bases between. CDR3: CASSLGQNYGYTF. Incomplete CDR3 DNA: TGCGCCAGCAGCTTGGGACAAAACTATGGC.

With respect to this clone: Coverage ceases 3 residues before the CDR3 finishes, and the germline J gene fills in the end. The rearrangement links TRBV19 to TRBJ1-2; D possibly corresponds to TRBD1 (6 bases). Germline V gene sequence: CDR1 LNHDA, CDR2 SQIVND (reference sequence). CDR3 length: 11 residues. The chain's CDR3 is CASSTMGAYTF. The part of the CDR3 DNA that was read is TGTGCCAGTAGTACCATGGGGGCC.

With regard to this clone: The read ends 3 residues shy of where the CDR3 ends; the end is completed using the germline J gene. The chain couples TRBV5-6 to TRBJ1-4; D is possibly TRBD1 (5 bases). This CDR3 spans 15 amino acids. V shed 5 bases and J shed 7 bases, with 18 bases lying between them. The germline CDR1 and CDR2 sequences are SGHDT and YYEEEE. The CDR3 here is CASSRDATGGEKLFF. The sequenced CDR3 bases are TGTGCCAGCAGTCGGGACGCGACGGGGGGTGAAAAA.

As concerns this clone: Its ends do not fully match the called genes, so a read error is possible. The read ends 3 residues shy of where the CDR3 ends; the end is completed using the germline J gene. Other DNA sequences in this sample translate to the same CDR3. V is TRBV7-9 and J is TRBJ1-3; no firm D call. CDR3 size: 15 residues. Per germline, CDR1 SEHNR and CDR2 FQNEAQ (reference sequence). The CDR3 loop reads CASSFLQSSGNTIYF. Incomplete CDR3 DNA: TGTGCCAGCAGCTTCCTACAGAGCTCTGGAAACACG.

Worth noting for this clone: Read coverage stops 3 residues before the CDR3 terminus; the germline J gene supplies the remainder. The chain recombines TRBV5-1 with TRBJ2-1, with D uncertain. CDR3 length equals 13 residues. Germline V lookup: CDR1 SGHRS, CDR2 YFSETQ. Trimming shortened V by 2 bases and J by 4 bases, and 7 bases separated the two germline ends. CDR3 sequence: CASSLGSYNEQFF. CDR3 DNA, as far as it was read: TGCGCCAGCAGCTTAGGCAGTTACAATGAG. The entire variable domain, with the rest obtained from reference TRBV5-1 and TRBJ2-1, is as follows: KAGVTQTPRYLIKTRGQQVTLSCSPISGHRSVSWYQQTPGQGLQFLFEYFSETQRNKGNFPGRFSGRQFSNSRSEMNVSTLELGDSALYLCASSLGSYNEQFFGPGTRLTVL.

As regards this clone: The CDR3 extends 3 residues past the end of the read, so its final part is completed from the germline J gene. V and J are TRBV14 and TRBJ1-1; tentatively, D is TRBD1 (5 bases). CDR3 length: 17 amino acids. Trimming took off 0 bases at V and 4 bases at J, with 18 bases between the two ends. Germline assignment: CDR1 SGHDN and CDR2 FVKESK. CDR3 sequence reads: CASSQDLGQGGGTEAFF. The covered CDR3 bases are TGTGCCAGCAGCCAAGATCTTGGTCAGGGCGGAGGCACTGAA.

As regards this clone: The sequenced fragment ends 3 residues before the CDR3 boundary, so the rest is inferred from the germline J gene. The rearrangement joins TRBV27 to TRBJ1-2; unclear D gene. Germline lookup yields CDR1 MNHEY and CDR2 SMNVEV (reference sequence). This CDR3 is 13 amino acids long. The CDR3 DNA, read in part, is TGTGCCAGCAGTCCGTCTACATTCGGGGGC. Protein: CASSPSTFGG. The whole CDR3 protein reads CASSPSTFGGYTF.

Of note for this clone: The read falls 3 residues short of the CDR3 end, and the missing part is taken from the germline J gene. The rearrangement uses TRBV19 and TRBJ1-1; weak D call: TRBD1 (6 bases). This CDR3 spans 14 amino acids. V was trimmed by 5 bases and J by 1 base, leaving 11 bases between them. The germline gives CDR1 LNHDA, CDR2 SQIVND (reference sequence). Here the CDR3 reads CASSPRTANTEAFF. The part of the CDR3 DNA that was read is TGTGCCAGTAGTCCGAGGACAGCGAACACTGAA.

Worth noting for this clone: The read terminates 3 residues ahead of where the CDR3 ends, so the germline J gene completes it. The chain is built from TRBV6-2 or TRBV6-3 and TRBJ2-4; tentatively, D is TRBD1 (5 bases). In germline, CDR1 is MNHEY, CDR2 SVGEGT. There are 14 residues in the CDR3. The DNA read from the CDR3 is TGTGCCAGCAGTTATCTGCAGCAGGGCTATGGT. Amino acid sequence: CASSYLQQGYG. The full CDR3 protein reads CASSYLQQGYGQYF.

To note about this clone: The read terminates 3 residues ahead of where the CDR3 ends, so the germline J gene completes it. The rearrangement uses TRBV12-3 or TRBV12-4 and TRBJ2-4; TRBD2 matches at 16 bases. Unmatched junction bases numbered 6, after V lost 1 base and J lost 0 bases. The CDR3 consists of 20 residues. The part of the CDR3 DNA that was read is TGTGCCAGCAGTTTAGACCAGGGACTAGCGGGGGGGCTAGCCAAAAACATT. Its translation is CASSLDQGLAGGLAKNI. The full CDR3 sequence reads CASSLDQGLAGGLAKNIQYF.